These 5 T cell receptor beta chains were all obtained from the same sample, sequenced in a study of T cell responses to AZD1222 COVID-19 vaccine. Assay used: immunoSEQ multiplex PCR; TCRdb lists only in-frame clones, some missing. The sample lists about 150,000 clones, 90% occurring once. Sequenced material: peripheral blood, taken on day 0 of AZD1222 vaccination. These receptors originate from an adult in good health.

This chain uses TRBV7-2 with TRBJ1-4, with 10 bases identical to TRBD1. In germline, CDR1 is SGHTA, CDR2 FQGNSA. The CDR3 consists of 16 residues. V lost 4 bases and J lost 8; bases outside the gene matches: 10. The CDR3 reads CASSSSFGTGVEKLFF. In DNA, the CDR3 is TGTGCCAGCAGCTCATCCTTCGGGACAGGGGTCGAAAAACTGTTTTTT.

CDR3 sequence: CASSPSVSSGGAVQYF. For the CDR3, the DNA is TGTGCCAGCTCACCGTCAGTGTCTAGCGGGGGGGCGGTGCAGTACTTC. The chain is built from TRBV18 and TRBJ2-7, with 12 bases identical to TRBD2. The germline V gene encodes CDR1 KGHSH and CDR2 LQKENI. CDR3 length: 16 amino acids. V lost 3 bases to trimming and J lost 9 bases; unmatched junction nucleotides: 12.

This clone was counted once. This chain uses TRBV5-4 with TRBJ2-5, with D uncertain. V lost 4 bases and J lost 5, with 12 bases in between. Germline V lookup: CDR1 SGHNT, CDR2 YYREEE (reference sequence). The CDR3 is 13 residues long. The CDR3 reads CASSPPGGETQYF. The CDR3 DNA reads as TGTGCCAGCAGCCCGCCCGGTGGTGAGACCCAGTACTTC.

The chain employs TRBV28 and TRBJ1-2, with D possibly being TRBD1 (5 bases). Germline V gives CDR1 MDHEN, CDR2 SYDVKM. The CDR3 spans 14 residues. Trimming stripped 6 bases from V and 9 bases from J, with 20 bases between. CDR3 coding DNA: TGTGCCAGCAGCTCCGACCCGGGACTGAGAAGCTACACCTTC. This encodes CASSSDPGLRSYTF.

The V and J genes are TRBV4-1 and TRBJ1-4; D unresolved. V lost 0 bases and J lost 8, with 10 bases in between. This CDR3 region has 14 residues. The germline gives CDR1 MGHRA, CDR2 YSYEKL. The CDR3, as DNA: TGCGCCAGCAGCCAAGAACCCAGTAGCGAAAAACTGTTTTTT. It encodes CASSQEPSSEKLFF.